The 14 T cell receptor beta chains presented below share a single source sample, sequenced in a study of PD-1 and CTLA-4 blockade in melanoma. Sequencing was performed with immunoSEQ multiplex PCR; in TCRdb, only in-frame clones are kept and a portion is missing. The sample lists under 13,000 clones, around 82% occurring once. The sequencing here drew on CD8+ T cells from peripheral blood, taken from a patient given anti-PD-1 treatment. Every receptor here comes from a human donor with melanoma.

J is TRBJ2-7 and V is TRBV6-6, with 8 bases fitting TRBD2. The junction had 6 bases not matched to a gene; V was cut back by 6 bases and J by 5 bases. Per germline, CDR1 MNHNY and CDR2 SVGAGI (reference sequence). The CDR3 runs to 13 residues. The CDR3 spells CASSAGTSNEQYF. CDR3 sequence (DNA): TGTGCCAGCAGCGCCGGGACTAGTAACGAGCAGTACTTC.

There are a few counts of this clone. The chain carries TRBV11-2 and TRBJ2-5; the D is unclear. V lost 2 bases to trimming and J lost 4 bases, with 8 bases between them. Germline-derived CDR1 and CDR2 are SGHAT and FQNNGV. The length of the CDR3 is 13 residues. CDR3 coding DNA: TGTGCCAGCAGCTTATGGCGGACAGAGACCCAGTACTTC. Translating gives CASSLWRTETQYF. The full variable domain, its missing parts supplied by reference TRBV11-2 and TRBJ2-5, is EAGVAQSPRYKIIEKRQSVAFWCNPISGHATLYWYQQILGQGPKLLIQFQNNGVVDDSQLPKDRFSAERLKGVDSTLKIQPAKLEDSAVYLCASSLWRTETQYFGPGTRLLVL.

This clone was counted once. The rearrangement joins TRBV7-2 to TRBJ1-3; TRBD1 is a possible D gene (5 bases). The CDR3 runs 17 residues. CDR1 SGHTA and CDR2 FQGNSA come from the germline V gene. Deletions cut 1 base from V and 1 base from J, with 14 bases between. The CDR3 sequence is CASSLVSGSTSGNTIYF. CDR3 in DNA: TGTGCCAGCAGCTTAGTTTCAGGGTCGACGTCTGGAAACACCATATATTTT.

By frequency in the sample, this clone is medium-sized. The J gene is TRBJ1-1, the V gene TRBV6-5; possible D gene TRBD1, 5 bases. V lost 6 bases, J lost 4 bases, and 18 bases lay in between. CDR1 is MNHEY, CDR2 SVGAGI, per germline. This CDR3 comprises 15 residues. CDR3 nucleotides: TGTGCCAGCAGCTTAGGACACGCGCTTCGCACTGAAGCTTTCTTT. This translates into CASSLGHALRTEAFF.

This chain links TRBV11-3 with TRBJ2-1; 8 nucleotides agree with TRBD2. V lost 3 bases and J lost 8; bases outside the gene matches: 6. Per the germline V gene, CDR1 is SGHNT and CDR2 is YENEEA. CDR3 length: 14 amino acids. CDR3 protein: CASSFLRGGHEQFF. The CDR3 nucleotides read TGTGCCAGCAGCTTCCTCCGGGGGGGGCATGAGCAGTTCTTC. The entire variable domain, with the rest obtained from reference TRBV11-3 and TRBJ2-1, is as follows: EAGVVQSPRYKIIEKKQPVAFWCNPISGHNTLYWYLQNLGQGPELLIRYENEEAVDDSQLPKDRFSAERLKGVDSTLKIQPAELGDSAVYLCASSFLRGGHEQFFGPGTRLTVL.

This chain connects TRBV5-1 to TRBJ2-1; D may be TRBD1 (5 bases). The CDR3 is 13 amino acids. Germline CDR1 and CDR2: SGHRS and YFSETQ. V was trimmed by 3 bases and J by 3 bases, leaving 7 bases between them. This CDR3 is CASSSDNYNEQFF. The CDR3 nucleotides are TGCGCCAGCAGCTCGGACAACTACAATGAGCAGTTCTTC.

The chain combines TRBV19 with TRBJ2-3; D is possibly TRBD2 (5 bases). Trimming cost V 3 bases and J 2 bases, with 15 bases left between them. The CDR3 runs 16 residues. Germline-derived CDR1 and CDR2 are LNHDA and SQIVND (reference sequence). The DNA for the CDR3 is TGTGCCAGTAGTATCGGAGGCCTTTCCGTCACAGATACGCAGTATTTT. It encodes CASSIGGLSVTDTQYF.

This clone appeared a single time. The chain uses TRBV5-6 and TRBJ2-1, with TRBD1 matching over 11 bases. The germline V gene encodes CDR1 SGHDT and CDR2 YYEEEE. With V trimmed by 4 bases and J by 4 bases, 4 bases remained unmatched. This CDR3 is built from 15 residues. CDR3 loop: CASSPDRGLYNEQFF. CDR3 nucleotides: TGTGCCAGCAGCCCGGACAGGGGGCTTTACAATGAGCAGTTCTTC.

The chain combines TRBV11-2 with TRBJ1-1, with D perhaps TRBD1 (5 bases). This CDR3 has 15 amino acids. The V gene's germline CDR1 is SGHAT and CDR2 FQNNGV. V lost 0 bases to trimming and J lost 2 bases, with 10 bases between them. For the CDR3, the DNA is TGTGCCAGCAGCTTAGATGGGGGAGTTAACACTGAAGCTTTCTTT. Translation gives CASSLDGGVNTEAFF.

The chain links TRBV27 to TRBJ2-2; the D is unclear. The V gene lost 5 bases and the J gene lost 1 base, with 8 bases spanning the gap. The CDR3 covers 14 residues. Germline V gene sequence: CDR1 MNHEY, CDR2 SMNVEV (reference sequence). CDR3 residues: CASSRTMNTGELFF. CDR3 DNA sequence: TGTGCCAGCAGTCGGACGATGAACACCGGGGAGCTGTTTTTT.

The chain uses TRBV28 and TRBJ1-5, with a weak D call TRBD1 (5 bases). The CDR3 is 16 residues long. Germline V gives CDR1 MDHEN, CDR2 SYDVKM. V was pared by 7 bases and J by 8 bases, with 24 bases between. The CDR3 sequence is CASTLWNGDPREPQHF. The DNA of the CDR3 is TGTGCCAGCACCTTGTGGAATGGGGACCCTAGAGAGCCCCAGCATTTT.

As DNA, the CDR3 is TGTGCCGTAAGCGGGGGGGGCGAGCAGTTCTTC. It is translated as CAVSGGGEQFF. V gene TRBV12-3 or TRBV12-4 combines with J gene TRBJ2-1; 10 bases align to TRBD2. The CDR3 length is 11 residues. Trimming removed 11 bases from V and 10 bases from J; junction bases left unmatched: 5.

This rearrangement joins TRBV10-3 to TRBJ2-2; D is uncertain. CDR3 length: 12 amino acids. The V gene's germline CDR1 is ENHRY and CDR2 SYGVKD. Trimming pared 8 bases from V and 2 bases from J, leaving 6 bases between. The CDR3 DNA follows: TGTGCCATCCTCCTAAACACCGGGGAGCTGTTTTTT. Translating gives CAILLNTGELFF.

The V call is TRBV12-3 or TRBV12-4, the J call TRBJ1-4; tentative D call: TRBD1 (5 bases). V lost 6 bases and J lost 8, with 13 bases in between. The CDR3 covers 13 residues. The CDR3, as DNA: TGTGCCAGCAGATATGGGACCAGGGAAAAACTGTTTTTT. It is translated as CASRYGTREKLFF.